This T cell receptor (beta chain) was recovered during a study of blood T cells in healthy people across ages. Study-level information: About one barcoded beta molecule per two T cells came from capture by template switching. Study-wide findings and caveats: Greater diversity and more naive CD4+ cells were seen in long-lived donors than in aged donors.

Together with a sample-barcoded 5' primer, a J-beta primer mix was included in a second PCR lasting roughly 6 to 12 cycles. TCRdb ran MiXCR on the 5' RACE reads and lists one entry per CDR3 protein. This sample has about 540,000 distinct CDR3 sequences, with 24% found just once. CDR1 and CDR2 from the germline V gene are SGHVS and FNYEAQ. The CDR3 is made up of 14 amino acids. Trimming removed 5 bases from V and 0 bases from J, with 7 bases in between. As regards this clonotype: What it binds is unknown.

These data also formed part of another study, on T cells of mothers and their children. That paper adds: Nine systemically healthy Caucasian donors: three mothers, six children. Every mother supplied over 8 million TCR beta CDR3 reads and every child about 3 million.

The TCR comes from a boy between 10 and 17 years old in good health. The gene calls are TRBV7-6 and TRBJ2-2, with D unclear. Sequences were obtained from blood. The CDR3 sequence: CASSRLSNTGELFF. Written as DNA, the CDR3 is TGTGCCAGCAGCAGGCTTTCGAACACCGGGGAGCTGTTTTTT.